Sequencing of this T cell receptor beta chain was carried out in a study of vaccination and CD4 T cells after COVID-19. At the level of the study: Six males and four females, two of them Hispanic, were enrolled as convalescents. Ranging from 14 to 241, the interval between dose two and post-vaccine sampling had a median of roughly 73 days. From HCoV-229E, HCoV-OC43, HCoV-NL63 and SARS-CoV-2, overlapping spike peptides were used to stimulate the cells. Controls had a CEFX pool, an HIV-1 Nef pool, or no peptide added.

Comments on this clonotype: Its target is unknown.

Treatment denoted: roughly 10-day PBMC culture with coronavirus spike peptide pools or control peptides (ViraFEST assay). V was shortened by 2 bases and J by 1 base, with 8 bases between the two germline ends. CDR1 is GTSNPN and CDR2 is SVGIG in the germline V gene (reference sequence). The CDR3 length is 13 residues. Sequenced with the Oncomine TCR Beta short-read assay was DNA taken from cultured CD4+ T cells. TCRdb fed the PCR reads into MiXCR, producing one record per CDR3 protein. The sample includes roughly 12,000 distinct CDR3 sequences, roughly 48% seen only once; the top ten take about a fifth.

The clonotype was recovered from a human donor who had recovered from COVID-19. The specimen sequenced was CD4+ T cells from blood, cultured in vitro. The V and J genes are TRBV30 and TRBJ1-1; D not certain. In DNA, the CDR3 is TGTGCCTGGAGTCTAAACTCGAACACTGAAGCTTTCTTT. This gives the protein CAWSLNSNTEAFF.